The present TCR beta chain was sequenced within a study of cytomegalovirus exposure and HLA in healthy donors. Regarding this clone: Its target is unknown.

Vbeta (60) and Jbeta (13) primers were used in the PCR. Original analysis: The count from a later analysis was tens of millions of unique TCR beta chains, some 9.9 million of them shared. The data were produced by immunoSEQ multiplex PCR, yet TCRdb's version contains in-frame clones alone and is incomplete. The V and J calls and clone size are taken from that table; D and trimming were inferred from the DNA. The table includes 90,000 to 130,000 clones, roughly 85% detected once. Study results and limitations: Later analysis revealed greater clonal expansion in HLA-associated TCR beta chains than in equally common others. A later look showed TCR association rates differing by HLA locus, highest for DRB1 and lowest for HLA-C.

Germline V gene sequence: CDR1 KGHSH, CDR2 LQKENI. The J segment lost 6 bases and the V segment lost 2 bases, leaving 9 bases of the junction unmatched. The CDR3 is 15 amino acids. The chain is built from TRBV18 and TRBJ1-1; 7 positions match TRBD1. The sequenced material came from PBMCs. This TCR was sampled from a man aged 25 to 45 in good health and CMV-seropositive. In DNA form, the CDR3 reads TGTGCCAGCTCACCAAGCAGGGGGGCGGAGGCTGAAGCTTTCTTT. Residues: CASSPSRGAEAEAFF.